Listed below are T cell receptor beta chains from one sample, sequenced in a study of early T cells in non-severe SARS-CoV-2 infection. TCRdb reanalysed the 5' RACE reads using MiXCR and keeps one entry per CDR3 protein. Of 29,000 or so distinct CDR3 sequences listed, about 4.6% are singletons. Sequences were obtained from whole blood. These receptors all stem from an adult who was a healthcare worker with PCR-confirmed SARS-CoV-2 infection or an uninfected control (not recorded which). Each CDR3 is given with its conserved first and last residue. D genes are given only for firm matches. Size is stated for part of the rows, as once, few or many counts, or as a class when the clone is expanded.

j_call: TRBJ1-1
d_call: -
v_call: TRBV6-6
clone_size: many
cdr3_aa: CASSAGRGPSTEAFF
cdr3_nt: TGTGCCAGCAGCGCCGGAAGAGGGCCCTCCACTGAAGCTTTCTTT

j_call: TRBJ1-1
d_call: TRBD1
v_call: TRBV5-1
clone_size: many
cdr3_aa: CASSSDRANTEAFF
cdr3_nt: TGCGCCAGCAGCTCGGACAGGGCTAACACTGAAGCTTTCTTT

j_call: TRBJ1-2
d_call: -
v_call: TRBV6-1
clone_size: many
cdr3_aa: CASSALGTAGTYTF
cdr3_nt: TGTGCCAGCAGTGCCCTCGGAACGGCTGGCACATACACCTTC

j_call: TRBJ2-7
d_call: TRBD2
v_call: TRBV6-5
clone_size: many
cdr3_aa: CASSYWGGSPYEQYF
cdr3_nt: TGTGCCAGCAGTTACTGGGGCGGGAGCCCCTACGAGCAGTACTTC

j_call: TRBJ2-7
d_call: -
v_call: TRBV12-3/TRBV12-4
clone_size: -
cdr3_aa: CASSFNRNSEQYF
cdr3_nt: TGTGCCAGCAGTTTTAACAGGAACAGCGAGCAGTACTTC

j_call: TRBJ2-7
d_call: TRBD2
v_call: TRBV11-2
clone_size: few
cdr3_aa: CASSPRLAGGHPYEQYF
cdr3_nt: TGTGCCAGCAGCCCGCGACTAGCGGGGGGGCATCCCTACGAGCAGTACTTC

j_call: TRBJ2-7
d_call: TRBD1
v_call: TRBV5-4
clone_size: many
cdr3_aa: CATKGADEQYF
cdr3_nt: TGTGCCACAAAGGGGGCGGACGAGCAGTACTTC

j_call: TRBJ2-2
d_call: -
v_call: TRBV4-3
clone_size: many
cdr3_aa: CASSQRQYGGELFF
cdr3_nt: TGCGCCAGCAGCCAGAGACAGTACGGCGGGGAGCTGTTTTTT

j_call: TRBJ2-7
d_call: -
v_call: TRBV25-1
clone_size: many
cdr3_aa: CASSESDRVYEQYF
cdr3_nt: TGTGCCAGCAGTGAATCGGACAGAGTCTACGAGCAGTACTTC

j_call: TRBJ2-2
d_call: -
v_call: TRBV3-1
clone_size: many
cdr3_aa: CASSQYPTGELFF
cdr3_nt: TGTGCCAGCAGCCAATACCCCACCGGGGAGCTGTTTTTT

j_call: TRBJ1-3
d_call: -
v_call: TRBV6-6
clone_size: many
cdr3_aa: CASSYQGRTPSGNTIYF
cdr3_nt: TGTGCCAGCAGTTACCAAGGGCGTACCCCCTCTGGAAACACCATATATTTT